This record looks at one T cell receptor (beta chain) sequence and its context. The CDR3 loop spans 17 amino acids. The V gene end was trimmed by 6 bases and the J gene end by 5 bases; junction bases not matched to a gene: 14. The germline gives CDR1 MNHEY, CDR2 SVGEGT. The sample is drawn from a study of early T cells in non-severe SARS-CoV-2 infection. Study background: Sequencing was performed on bulk RNA from unsorted whole blood, leaving chains unpaired.

TCRdb recomputed calls from the 5' RACE reads with MiXCR, one row per CDR3 protein. The table lists tens of thousands of distinct CDR3 sequences, 10% to 15% of them singletons. This chain uses TRBV6-2 or TRBV6-3 with TRBJ2-2; TRBD1 agrees at 8 bases. What was sequenced was whole blood. The TCR comes from an adult who was a healthcare worker with PCR-confirmed SARS-CoV-2 infection or an uninfected control (not recorded which). DNA of the CDR3: TGTGCCAGCAGCTTTCTCGGACAGGGTAAAATAACCGGGGAGCTGTTTTTT. Its protein is CASSFLGQGKITGELFF.